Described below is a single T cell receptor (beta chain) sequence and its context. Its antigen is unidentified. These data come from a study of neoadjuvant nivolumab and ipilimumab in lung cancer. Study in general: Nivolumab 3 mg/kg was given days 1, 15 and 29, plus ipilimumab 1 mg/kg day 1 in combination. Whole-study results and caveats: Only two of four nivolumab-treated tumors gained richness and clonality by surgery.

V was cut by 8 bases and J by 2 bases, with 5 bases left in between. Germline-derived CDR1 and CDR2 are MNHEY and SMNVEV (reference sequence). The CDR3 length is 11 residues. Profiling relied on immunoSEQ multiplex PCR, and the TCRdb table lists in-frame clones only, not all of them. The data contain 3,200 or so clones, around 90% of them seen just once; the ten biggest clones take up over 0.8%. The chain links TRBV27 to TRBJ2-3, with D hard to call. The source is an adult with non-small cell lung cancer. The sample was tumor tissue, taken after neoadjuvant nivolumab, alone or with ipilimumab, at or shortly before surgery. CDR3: CASGFTDTQYF. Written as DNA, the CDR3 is TGTGCCAGCGGCTTCACAGATACGCAGTATTTT.